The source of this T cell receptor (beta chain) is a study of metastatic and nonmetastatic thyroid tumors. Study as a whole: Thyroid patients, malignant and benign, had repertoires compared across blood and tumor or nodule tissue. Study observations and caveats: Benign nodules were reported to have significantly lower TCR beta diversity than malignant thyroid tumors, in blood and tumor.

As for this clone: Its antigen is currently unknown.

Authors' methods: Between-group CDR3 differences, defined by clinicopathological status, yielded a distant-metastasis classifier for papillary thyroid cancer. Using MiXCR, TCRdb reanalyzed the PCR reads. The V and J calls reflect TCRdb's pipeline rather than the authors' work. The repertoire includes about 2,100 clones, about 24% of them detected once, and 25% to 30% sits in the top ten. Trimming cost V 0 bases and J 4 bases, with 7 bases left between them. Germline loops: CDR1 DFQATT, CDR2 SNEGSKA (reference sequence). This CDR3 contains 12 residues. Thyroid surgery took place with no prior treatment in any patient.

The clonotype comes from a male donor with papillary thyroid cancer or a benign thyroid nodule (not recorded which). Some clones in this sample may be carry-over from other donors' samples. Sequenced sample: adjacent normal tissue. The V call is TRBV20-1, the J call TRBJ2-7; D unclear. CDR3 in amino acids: CSARETAYEQYF. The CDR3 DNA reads TGCAGTGCTAGAGAGACGGCATACGAGCAGTACTTC.